Shown below are 19 T cell receptor beta chains from a single sample sequenced in a study of T cells in Graves' hyperthyroidism and ophthalmopathy (dated by TCRdb to about 2019). The method was multiplex PCR. These reads were obtained on an Illumina HiSeq 2000. Amplification of TCR beta CDR3 regions was carried out from RNA transcripts. For the first round of RT-PCR on the TCR CDR3, the HTBI primer set was used together with the Qiagen OneStep RT-PCR kit. Starting from the raw public reads, TCRdb applied fastp trimming at Q25, assembled clones with MiXCR and retained in-frame beta chains. Rows with one shared CDR3 protein collapse into an entry with the most common genes and DNA. The sample includes more than 600,000 distinct CDR3 sequences, with 15% to 20% observed a single time. The top ten clonotypes cover under 8.5% of the sample. The source material was blood. The source of these receptors is a man in his late teens or twenties with Graves' hyperthyroidism.

V is TRBV7-3 and J is TRBJ1-2, with 10 nucleotides matching TRBD1. Germline trimming cut 5 bases from V and 3 bases from J; bases unmatched to any gene: 12. The CDR3 extends over 17 amino acids. Germline V gene sequence: CDR1 SGHTA, CDR2 FQGTGA. For the CDR3, the DNA is TGTGCCAGCAGCCCAAGGGGTTTGGGACAGGGGTACTATGGCTACACCTTC. The encoded protein is CASSPRGLGQGYYGYTF.

The chain joins TRBV9 to TRBJ1-4, with D unresolved. The CDR3 is 13 residues long. Germline values: CDR1 SGDLS, CDR2 YYNGEE. Deletions cut 0 bases from V and 6 bases from J, with 6 bases between. This chain's CDR3 is CASSVAKDEKLFF. The DNA of the CDR3 is TGTGCCAGCAGCGTAGCAAAAGATGAAAAACTGTTTTTT.

This clonotype was counted between two and nine times. V is TRBV30 and J is TRBJ1-6, with 9 bases that match TRBD1. CDR3 length: 17 amino acids. The junction had 6 bases not matched to a gene; V was cut back by 3 bases and J by 0 bases. Germline CDR1 is GTSNPN and CDR2 is SVGIG (reference sequence). Here the CDR3 reads CAWSRTGESSYNSPLHF. For the CDR3, the DNA is TGTGCCTGGAGCCGGACAGGGGAAAGCTCCTATAATTCACCCCTCCACTTT.

This rearrangement joins TRBV7-2 to TRBJ2-5, with 9 bases aligning to TRBD2. With V trimmed by 2 bases and J by 5 bases, 9 bases remained unmatched. Per germline, CDR1 SGHTA and CDR2 FQGNSA. There are 16 residues in the CDR3. CDR3 region: CASSLSYAGGVETQYF. The CDR3 coding sequence is TGTGCCAGCAGCTTAAGTTATGCGGGAGGGGTTGAGACCCAGTACTTC.

This clonotype was counted many times. V is TRBV20-1 and J is TRBJ1-1, with a possible D match to TRBD1 (6 bases). The length of the CDR3 is 12 residues. Trimming cost V 3 bases and J 7 bases, with 12 bases left between them. Germline CDR1 is DFQATT and CDR2 is SNEGSKA (reference sequence). The CDR3 sequence: CSASRQADEAFF. The CDR3 bases are TGCAGTGCTAGCAGACAGGCCGATGAAGCTTTCTTT.

The chain joins TRBV4-1 to TRBJ2-2; no firm D call. V gave up 1 base and J gave up 8 bases, with 11 bases separating them. The CDR3 is 14 amino acids. From germline, CDR1 is MGHRA and CDR2 YSYEKL. The CDR3 here is CASSQGSSVGELFF. In DNA, the CDR3 is TGCGCCAGCAGCCAAGGGTCTTCGGTGGGGGAGCTGTTTTTT.

V is TRBV24-1 and J is TRBJ1-5; D gene ambiguous. Germline CDR1 KGHDR, CDR2 SFDVKD. V was pared by 4 bases and J by 3 bases, with 9 bases between. CDR3 length: 14 amino acids. Here the CDR3 reads CATSEGSYNQPQHF. CDR3 DNA: TGTGCCACCAGTGAAGGTTCCTACAATCAGCCCCAGCATTTT.

This clonotype has just a few counts. A read error is possible here, since a much larger clone lies one base away. The chain combines TRBV28 with TRBJ1-1, with D perhaps TRBD1 (5 bases). Germline V gene data show CDR1 as MDHEN and CDR2 as SYDVKM. The CDR3 length is 12 residues. Trimming removed 7 bases from V and 7 bases from J, with 13 bases in between. CDR3 DNA: TGTGCCAGCAACCGGGACGATGGTGAAGCTTTCTTT. It specifies CASNRDDGEAFF.

This clonotype has a count of ten or more. The CDR3 sequence: CASSFQGVPYEQYF. The CDR3 DNA reads TGTGCCAGCAGTTTCCAGGGGGTCCCCTACGAGCAGTACTTC. This chain links TRBV6-1 with TRBJ2-7, with 7 bases identical to TRBD1. V trimming: 5 bases; J trimming: 2 bases; junction bases outside the gene matches: 6. Germline V CDR1 and CDR2: MNHNS, SASEGT. The CDR3 has 14 amino acids.

The sample holds many counts of this clonotype. The rearrangement joins TRBV5-5 to TRBJ2-6; D gene ambiguous. CDR1 and CDR2 (germline): SGHKS, YYEKEE (reference sequence). This CDR3 region has 15 residues. Deletions cut 6 bases from V and 0 bases from J, with 10 bases between. CDR3 sequence reads: CASTLTTSGANVLTF. The CDR3 nucleotides are TGTGCCAGCACCCTTACAACCTCTGGGGCCAACGTCCTGACTTTC.

There are many counts of this clonotype. This chain uses TRBV7-9 with TRBJ2-1, with D unclear. CDR3 length equals 11 residues. CDR1 is SEHNR, CDR2 FQNEAQ, per germline (reference sequence). V gave up 2 bases and J gave up 7 bases, with 3 bases separating them. The DNA for the CDR3 is TGTGCCAGCAGCTTAAGTAATGAGCAGTTCTTC. This sequence encodes CASSLSNEQFF. The variable domain in full, completed from reference TRBV7-9 and TRBJ2-1, reads DTGVSQNPRHKITKRGQNVTFRCDPISEHNRLYWYRQTLGQGPEFLTYFQNEAQLEKSRLLSDRFSAERPKGSFSTLEIQRTEQGDSAMYLCASSLSNEQFFGPGTRLTVL.

The rearrangement joins TRBV30 to TRBJ1-1; the match to TRBD1 covers 7 bases. The CDR3 extends over 15 amino acids. V was clipped by 2 bases and J by 1 base; unmatched bases: 7. Germline V gives CDR1 GTSNPN, CDR2 SVGIG (reference sequence). Here the CDR3 reads CAWSPSGTANTEAFF. DNA of the CDR3: TGTGCCTGGAGTCCCTCCGGGACAGCGAACACTGAAGCTTTCTTT.

This chain uses TRBV19 with TRBJ2-3, with D possibly being TRBD1 (5 bases). This CDR3 region has 13 residues. The germline gives CDR1 LNHDA, CDR2 SQIVND (reference sequence). V lost 3 bases, J lost 4 bases, and 8 bases lay in between. The DNA for the CDR3 is TGTGCCAGTAGTATCAGGGTAGCAGATACGCAGTATTTT. Translated, it gives CASSIRVADTQYF.

This clonotype was seen many times. The chain combines TRBV12-3 or TRBV12-4 with TRBJ1-2; D call uncertain. The length of the CDR3 is 13 residues. V was pared by 0 bases and J by 8 bases, with 10 bases between. DNA for the CDR3: TGTGCCAGCAGTTTAGCCCCCCTGGACGGCTACACCTTC. Encoded protein: CASSLAPLDGYTF.

At least ten counts were recorded for this clonotype. The chain employs TRBV28 and TRBJ2-3; D is undetermined. Trimming removed 5 bases from V and 4 bases from J, with 7 bases in between. CDR1 and CDR2 (germline): MDHEN, SYDVKM. The CDR3 consists of 12 residues. The CDR3 spells CASSKEPDTQYF. The CDR3 nucleotides are TGTGCCAGCAGTAAAGAGCCAGATACGCAGTATTTT.

This clonotype appeared many times. The chain is built from TRBV30 and TRBJ2-4; D remains ambiguous. The germline V gene encodes CDR1 GTSNPN and CDR2 SVGIG (reference sequence). The CDR3 spans 17 residues. Trimming took 6 bases from V and 0 from J, leaving 21 bases between them. The CDR3 DNA reads as TGTGCCTGTCTAGTCGGCAGGATACAAGAAGCCAAAAACATTCAGTACTTC. This gives the protein CACLVGRIQEAKNIQYF.

About this clonotype: Given a much more abundant clone one base away, this may be a read error. The genes are TRBV27 and TRBJ2-7; tentative D call: TRBD2 (7 bases). V was clipped by 11 bases and J by 0 bases, with 20 bases between them. There are 15 residues in the CDR3. Looked up from germline, CDR1 is MNHEY and CDR2 is SMNVEV (reference sequence). CDR3: CAGTSRGGDSYEQYF. CDR3 bases: TGTGCCGGCACCTCCAGGGGAGGGGACTCCTACGAGCAGTACTTC.

The V gene is TRBV5-6, the J gene TRBJ2-7; 7 bases are shared with TRBD2. V lost 2 bases to trimming and J lost 5 bases; unmatched junction nucleotides: 13. Looked up from germline, CDR1 is SGHDT and CDR2 is YYEEEE. This CDR3 contains 16 residues. This CDR3 is CASSFGLAGVRNEQYF. CDR3 DNA: TGTGCCAGCAGCTTTGGATTGGCGGGAGTCAGGAACGAGCAGTACTTC.

The rearrangement links TRBV7-3 to TRBJ2-3; D unclear. The CDR3 contains 12 residues. V was pared by 5 bases and J by 4 bases, with 7 bases between. CDR1 SGHTA and CDR2 FQGTGA come from the germline V gene. This CDR3 is CASSPHPDTQYF. Written as DNA, the CDR3 is TGTGCCAGCAGCCCCCACCCAGATACGCAGTATTTT.